A single sample gave rise to the 16 T cell receptor beta chains below, sequenced in a study of low-dose radiotherapy and immunotherapy resistance in tumors. TRAV- and TRBV-specific primers, spanning alpha and beta chains, primed first-strand cDNA. The TCRs were subjected to amplification over about 20 PCR cycles employing a constant-region primer in conjunction with a V-primer adapter. TCRdb re-called the reads through MiXCR, storing one row per CDR3 protein. The sample yields tens of thousands of distinct CDR3 sequences, 18% seen once. The time point denotes: before trial treatment. Here the sequenced sample was PBMCs, taken before treatment. The receptors were gathered from a male donor with prostate cancer.

Ten or more counts support this clonotype. The chain couples TRBV5-1 to TRBJ2-3, with 9 nucleotides matching TRBD2. CDR3 length: 16 residues. Germline V CDR1 and CDR2: SGHRS, YFSETQ. The V and J ends lost 0 bases and 4 bases, in that order; junction bases with no gene match: 6. CDR3 nucleotide sequence: TGCGCCAGCAGCTTGGCCTTAGCGGGAGACGCAGATACGCAGTATTTT. This gives the protein CASSLALAGDADTQYF.

This clonotype has a count of ten or more. The gene calls are TRBV5-1 and TRBJ2-2; D possibly corresponds to TRBD1 (5 bases). V was clipped by 7 bases and J by 1 base, with 11 bases between them. The germline CDR1 and CDR2 sequences are SGHRS and YFSETQ. The CDR3 runs to 14 residues. CDR3 sequence (DNA): TGCGCCAGCGAAGGAAGGGGGAACACCGGGGAGCTGTTTTTT. Translation: CASEGRGNTGELFF.

The gene calls are TRBV4-2 and TRBJ2-7, with 14 nucleotides matching TRBD2. The CDR3 is 17 residues long. V lost 3 bases and J lost 2; bases outside the gene matches: 6. CDR1 LGHNA and CDR2 YNFKEQ come from the germline V gene. The CDR3 DNA reads as TGTGCCAGCAGCCAGCTCGAGACTAGCGGGGGGGCCTACGAGCAGTACTTC. Translated: CASSQLETSGGAYEQYF.

The count of this clonotype is one. Since a much larger clone is just one base distant, this may be a read error. The chain has TRBV27 and TRBJ2-3; TRBD1 agrees at 7 bases. Germline V gene lookup returns CDR1 MNHEY and CDR2 SMNVEV (reference sequence). This CDR3 comprises 15 residues. V gave up 8 bases and J gave up 0 bases; unmatched junction bases: 8. The CDR3 reads CASGARQGSTDTQYF. CDR3 DNA: TGTGCCAGCGGAGCGCGACAGGGAAGCACAGATACGCAGTATTTT.

This clonotype was seen repeatedly, ten times or more. This chain uses TRBV30 with TRBJ2-7, with D perhaps matching TRBD2 (6 bases). V dropped 0 bases and J dropped 0 bases, with 12 bases sitting between them. CDR1 is GTSNPN, CDR2 SVGIG, per germline (reference sequence). This CDR3 has 15 residues. The CDR3 coding sequence is TGTGCCTGGAGTGTACGGGGGACCTCCTCCTACGAGCAGTACTTC. Translated: CAWSVRGTSSYEQYF.

This clonotype was counted many times. This chain uses TRBV7-3 with TRBJ2-5; TRBD1 or TRBD2 may be the D gene (6 bases each). The CDR3 contains 15 residues. Germline V lookup: CDR1 SGHTA, CDR2 FQGTGA. V was cut by 0 bases and J by 6 bases, with 14 bases left in between. CDR3 nucleotides: TGTGCCAGCAGCTTAACTTCGGGGGCTGGGAAGACCCAGTACTTC. It specifies CASSLTSGAGKTQYF.

This chain connects TRBV10-3 to TRBJ1-1; D gene unclear. This CDR3 contains 12 residues. Germline CDR1 and CDR2: ENHRY and SYGVKD. V was pared by 2 bases and J by 3 bases, with 4 bases between. The CDR3 sequence is CAISETHTEAFF. The CDR3 DNA reads TGTGCCATCAGTGAGACCCACACTGAAGCTTTCTTT.

This clonotype was detected ten times or more. The chain links TRBV4-2 to TRBJ1-1, with 7 positions matching TRBD1. V was pared by 4 bases and J by 4 bases, with 9 bases of the junction left unmatched. Germline CDR1 and CDR2: LGHNA and YNFKEQ. The CDR3 runs 15 residues. The CDR3 nucleotides read TGTGCCAGCAGCCTGTTGTGGGACAGCCTCACTGAAGCTTTCTTT. Translation: CASSLLWDSLTEAFF.

This clonotype showed up many times. This chain connects TRBV30 to TRBJ1-5; D is possibly TRBD1 (5 bases). Trimming removed 1 base from V and 1 base from J, with 11 bases in between. The CDR3 loop spans 15 amino acids. Looked up from germline, CDR1 is GTSNPN and CDR2 is SVGIG (reference sequence). CDR3 bases: TGTGCCTGGAGTGACCCAGGGTTCAGCAATCAGCCCCAGCATTTT. Translation: CAWSDPGFSNQPQHF.

This rearrangement joins TRBV5-4 to TRBJ2-2; 7 bases are shared with TRBD1. V trimming: 4 bases; J trimming: 0 bases; junction bases outside the gene matches: 6. The V gene's germline CDR1 is SGHNT and CDR2 YYREEE (reference sequence). The CDR3 runs 16 residues. CDR3 amino acids: CASSERTGPNTGELFF. For the CDR3, the DNA is TGTGCCAGCAGCGAGAGGACAGGCCCGAACACCGGGGAGCTGTTTTTT.

Note on this clonotype: This likely reflects a read error, since a far larger clone is one base away. The chain joins TRBV6-8 to TRBJ2-7, with a possible D match to TRBD2 (5 bases). The CDR3 totals 15 residues. Looked up from germline, CDR1 is MNHGY and CDR2 is SAAAGT. CDR3 region: CASSYSWTQTYERYF. CDR3 DNA sequence: TGTGCCAGCAGTTACTCCTGGACTCAAACCTACGAGCGGTACTTC.

Note on this clonotype: This likely reflects a read error, since a far larger clone is one base away. The chain recombines TRBV7-2 with TRBJ2-7; weak D call: TRBD2 (5 bases). CDR1 is SGHTA, CDR2 FQGNSA, per germline. The CDR3 is 13 residues long. V was cut by 4 bases and J by 7 bases, with 14 bases left in between. The CDR3, as DNA: TGTGCCAGCAGCTGGGGAGTGACTTATGAGCAGTACTTC. Protein: CASSWGVTYEQYF.

This clonotype was seen ten or more times. The J gene is TRBJ1-2, the V gene TRBV30; D gene ambiguous. In germline, CDR1 is GTSNPN, CDR2 SVGIG (reference sequence). The CDR3 loop spans 11 amino acids. V was clipped by 4 bases and J by 7 bases, with 10 bases between them. This CDR3 is CAWTGLSGYTF. CDR3 DNA sequence: TGTGCCTGGACGGGTTTGTCTGGCTACACCTTC. Drawing the rest from reference TRBV30 and TRBJ1-2, the complete variable domain is SQTIHQWPATLVQPVGSPLSLECTVEGTSNPNLYWYRQAAGRGLQLLFYSVGIGQISSEVPQNLSASRPQDRQFILSSKKLLLSDSGFYLCAWTGLSGYTFGSGTRLTVV.

This clonotype was detected ten times or more. The chain has TRBV28 and TRBJ2-7, with D possibly matching TRBD1 (5 bases). The CDR3 is 13 amino acids. CDR1 and CDR2 from the germline V gene are MDHEN and SYDVKM. The ends were cut back, 8 bases at V and 0 bases at J, with 11 bases in the middle. The CDR3 reads CASGAQSSYEQYF. Here the CDR3 DNA reads TGTGCCAGCGGGGCACAGAGCTCCTACGAGCAGTACTTC.

This clonotype was counted ten times or more. V is TRBV5-6 and J is TRBJ2-7; D remains ambiguous. The germline V gene encodes CDR1 SGHDT and CDR2 YYEEEE. Trimming removed 7 bases at V and 4 bases at J, with 18 bases between. The CDR3 runs 14 residues. DNA for the CDR3: TGTGCCAGCTTCGCATACAATCATCCGTACGAGCAGTACTTC. Its translation: CASFAYNHPYEQYF.

This clonotype was seen at least ten times. The chain recombines TRBV2 with TRBJ2-1; D is undetermined. The germline gives CDR1 SNHLY, CDR2 FYNNEI. This CDR3 is built from 11 residues. Trimming removed 4 bases from V and 8 bases from J, with 6 bases in between. As DNA, the CDR3 is TGTGCCAGCAGTGTATTGGATGAGCAGTTCTTC. It codes for CASSVLDEQFF. Drawing the rest from reference TRBV2 and TRBJ2-1, the complete variable domain is EPEVTQTPSHQVTQMGQEVILRCVPISNHLYFYWYRQILGQKVEFLVSFYNNEISEKSEIFDDQFSVERPDGSNFTLKIRSTKLEDSAMYFCASSVLDEQFFGPGTRLTVL.